The 4 T cell receptor beta chains in this list originate from one sample, sequenced in a study of T cell responses to AZD1222 COVID-19 vaccine. Sequencing was performed with immunoSEQ multiplex PCR; in TCRdb, only in-frame clones are kept and a portion is missing. The sample has 63,000 or so clones; around 86% are singletons. The sequences come from peripheral blood, collected on day 0 of AZD1222 vaccination. These receptors were collected from an adult in good health.

This clone was found a few times. The chain carries TRBV7-9 and TRBJ1-2; D remains unclear. With 7 bases removed from V and 4 bases from J, the gap between germline ends came to 13 bases. Germline CDR1 and CDR2: SEHNR and FQNEAQ (reference sequence). The CDR3 totals 13 residues. The CDR3 here is CASTVGIGYGYTF. The CDR3 DNA reads TGTGCCAGCACCGTGGGAATTGGCTATGGCTACACCTTC.

This chain joins TRBV6-5 and TRBJ1-1; weak D call: TRBD1 (5 bases). The CDR3 loop spans 13 amino acids. CDR1 is MNHEY and CDR2 is SVGAGI in the germline V gene. Deletions cut 6 bases from V and 0 bases from J, with 8 bases between. DNA for the CDR3: TGTGCCAGCAGGAGACAGTTGAACACTGAAGCTTTCTTT. Translation: CASRRQLNTEAFF.

V gene TRBV6-5 combines with J gene TRBJ2-2, with D uncertain. In germline, CDR1 is MNHEY, CDR2 SVGAGI. The CDR3 is 14 amino acids. V was cut by 0 bases and J by 6 bases, with 8 bases left in between. The CDR3, as DNA: TGTGCCAGCAGTTACTCGATCGCTTCCGGGGAGCTGTTTTTT. Translated, it gives CASSYSIASGELFF.

The chain links TRBV5-1 to TRBJ2-1; TRBD2 is a possible D gene (7 bases). CDR1 is SGHRS and CDR2 is YFSETQ in the germline V gene. V was clipped by 4 bases and J by 6 bases, with 20 bases between them. The CDR3 consists of 16 residues. The CDR3 nucleotides are TGCGCCAGCAGCGGCCGACCGGGGGGCCTGTCCAATGAGCAGTTCTTC. Translated, it gives CASSGRPGGLSNEQFF.